The sequence of this TCR beta chain was determined in a study of blood T cell repertoires in COVID-19. Overall study: Samples taken during acute and convalescent COVID-19 were collected in the United States, Italy and Spain. Sample material is recorded as cDNA or gDNA derived from T cells, B-cell-depleted T cells, or PBMCs.

Trimming left V 1 base short and J 7 bases short, with 5 bases between. The CDR3 is 11 amino acids. The germline V gene encodes CDR1 SGHNT and CDR2 YENEEA. In the original analysis: Scientists estimated how many nucleated cells there were by amplifying reference gene primers. The protocol was immunoSEQ multiplex PCR, while the TCRdb copy is restricted to in-frame clones and leaves out a portion. V and J calls and clone size are as listed in that table; D and trimming were resolved from the DNA. This sample has about 130,000 clones, with around 80% found just once. The sample was peripheral blood. This TCR was sampled from a man in his forties or fifties with active or convalescent COVID-19. This rearrangement joins TRBV11-3 to TRBJ2-7; D gene ambiguous. The CDR3 nucleotides are TGTGCCAGCAGCTTAGGCGTGGAGCAGTACTTC. Translation gives CASSLGVEQYF.